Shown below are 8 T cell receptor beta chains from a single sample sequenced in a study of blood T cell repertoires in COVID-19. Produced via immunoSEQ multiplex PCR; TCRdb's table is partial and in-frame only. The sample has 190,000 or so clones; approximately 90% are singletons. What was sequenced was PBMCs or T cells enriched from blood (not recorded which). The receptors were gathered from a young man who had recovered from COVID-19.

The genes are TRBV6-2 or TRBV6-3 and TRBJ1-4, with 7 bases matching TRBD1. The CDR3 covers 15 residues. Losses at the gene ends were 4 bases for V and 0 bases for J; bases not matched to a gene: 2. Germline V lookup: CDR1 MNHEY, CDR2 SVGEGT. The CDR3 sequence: CASSSGTATNEKLFF. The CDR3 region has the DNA TGTGCCAGCAGTTCCGGGACAGCAACTAATGAAAAACTGTTTTTT.

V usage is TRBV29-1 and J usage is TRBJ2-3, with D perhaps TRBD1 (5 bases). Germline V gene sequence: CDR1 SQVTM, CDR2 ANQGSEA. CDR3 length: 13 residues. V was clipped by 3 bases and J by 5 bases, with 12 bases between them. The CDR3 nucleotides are TGCAGCGTTGATAAGGGGTCTTTAGATACGCAGTATTTT. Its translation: CSVDKGSLDTQYF.

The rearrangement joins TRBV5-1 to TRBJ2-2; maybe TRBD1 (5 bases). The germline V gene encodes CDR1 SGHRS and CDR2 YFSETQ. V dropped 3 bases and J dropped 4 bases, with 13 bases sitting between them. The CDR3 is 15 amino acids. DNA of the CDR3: TGCGCCAGCAGCTACGACAGACCGGGCACCGGGGAGCTGTTTTTT. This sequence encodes CASSYDRPGTGELFF. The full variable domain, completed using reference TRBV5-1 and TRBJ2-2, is KAGVTQTPRYLIKTRGQQVTLSCSPISGHRSVSWYQQTPGQGLQFLFEYFSETQRNKGNFPGRFSGRQFSNSRSEMNVSTLELGDSALYLCASSYDRPGTGELFFGEGSRLTVL.

CDR3 coding DNA: TGTGCCAGCAGCCCGAGGGGGGGGGACACTGAAGCTTTCTTT. Translating it yields CASSPRGGDTEAFF. J is TRBJ1-1 and V is TRBV13; D is perhaps TRBD1 (6 bases). The germline V gene has CDR1 PRHDT and CDR2 FYEKMQ (reference sequence). Deletions cut 5 bases from V and 3 bases from J, with 13 bases between. The length of the CDR3 is 14 residues. The whole variable domain, remainder taken from reference TRBV13 and TRBJ1-1, is AAGVIQSPRHLIKEKRETATLKCYPIPRHDTVYWYQQGPGQDPQFLISFYEKMQSDKGSIPDRFSAQQFSDYHSELNMSSLELGDSALYFCASSPRGGDTEAFFGQGTRLTVV.

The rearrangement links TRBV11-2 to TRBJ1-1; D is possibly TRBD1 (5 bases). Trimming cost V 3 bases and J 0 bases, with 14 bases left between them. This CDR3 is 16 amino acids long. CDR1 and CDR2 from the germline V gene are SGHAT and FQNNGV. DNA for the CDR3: TGTGCCAGCAGCTTTCAGGGCCGTAACATGAACACTGAAGCTTTCTTT. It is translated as CASSFQGRNMNTEAFF.

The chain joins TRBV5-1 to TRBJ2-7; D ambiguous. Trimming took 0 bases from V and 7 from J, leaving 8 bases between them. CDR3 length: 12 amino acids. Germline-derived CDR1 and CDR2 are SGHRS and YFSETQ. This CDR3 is CASSLATTEQYF. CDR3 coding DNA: TGCGCCAGCAGCTTGGCCACGACAGAGCAGTACTTC.

The CDR3 sequence is CASSLGRFGAGPRQNIQYF. CDR3 nucleotides: TGTGCCAGCAGCTTAGGTCGATTTGGTGCGGGGCCGAGGCAGAACATTCAGTACTTC. The chain uses TRBV7-2 and TRBJ2-4, with D possibly being TRBD2 (6 bases). The CDR3 runs to 19 residues. Germline CDR1 SGHTA, CDR2 FQGNSA. V was shortened by 1 base and J by 7 bases, with 26 bases between the two germline ends.

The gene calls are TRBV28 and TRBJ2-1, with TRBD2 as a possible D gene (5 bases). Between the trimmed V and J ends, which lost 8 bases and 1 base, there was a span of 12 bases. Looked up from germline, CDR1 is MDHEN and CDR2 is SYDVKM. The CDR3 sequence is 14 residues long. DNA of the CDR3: TGTGCCAGCCGGAGGCCAGAGTCCTACAATGAGCAGTTCTTC. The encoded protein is CASRRPESYNEQFF.